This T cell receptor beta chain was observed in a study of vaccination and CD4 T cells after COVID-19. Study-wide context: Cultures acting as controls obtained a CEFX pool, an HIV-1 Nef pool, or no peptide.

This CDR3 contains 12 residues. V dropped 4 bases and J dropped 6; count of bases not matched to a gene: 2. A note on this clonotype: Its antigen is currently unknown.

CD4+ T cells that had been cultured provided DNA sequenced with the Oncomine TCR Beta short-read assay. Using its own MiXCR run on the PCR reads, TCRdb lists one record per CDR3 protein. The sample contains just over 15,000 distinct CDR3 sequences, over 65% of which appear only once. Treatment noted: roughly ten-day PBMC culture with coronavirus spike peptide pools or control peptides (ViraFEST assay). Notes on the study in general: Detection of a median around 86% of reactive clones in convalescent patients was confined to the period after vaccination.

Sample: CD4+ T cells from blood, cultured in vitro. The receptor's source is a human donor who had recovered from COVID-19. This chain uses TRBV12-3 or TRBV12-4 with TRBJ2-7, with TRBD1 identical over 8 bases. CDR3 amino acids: CASSSQGGEQYF. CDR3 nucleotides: TGTGCCAGCAGTTCACAGGGGGGCGAGCAGTACTTC.